The 15 T cell receptor beta chains below come from one sample, sequenced in a study of patients and donors after allogeneic stem cell transplantation. In TCRdb, the RT-PCR reads were re-called with MiXCR into one record per CDR3 protein. The sample records about 160,000 distinct CDR3 sequences, roughly 22% being singletons. The source material was blood, either unsorted or a sorted T cell fraction (not recorded which). These receptors were taken from a human donor who was either an allogeneic HSCT recipient or a stem cell or donor lymphocyte infusion donor (not recorded which). It is not recorded whose cells these are; they may come from a transplant donor.

The chain links TRBV7-2 to TRBJ2-3, with D uncertain. Trimming took off 5 bases at V and 6 bases at J, with 12 bases between the two ends. Per germline, CDR1 SGHTA and CDR2 FQGNSA. The CDR3 length is 13 residues. The CDR3 is CASSANHGDTQYF. CDR3 coding DNA: TGTGCCAGCAGCGCCAATCACGGGGATACGCAGTATTTT.

The chain couples TRBV7-9 to TRBJ2-1; 14 bases are shared with TRBD2. V lost 3 bases, J lost 0 bases, and 7 bases stayed unmatched. Germline CDR1 reads SEHNR; CDR2 reads FQNEAQ (reference sequence). The CDR3 loop spans 19 amino acids. The CDR3 loop reads CASSLGLAGAGSSYNEQFF. In nucleotides, the CDR3 is TGTGCCAGCAGCTTGGGACTAGCGGGAGCGGGAAGCTCCTACAATGAGCAGTTCTTC.

This clonotype was observed a few times. The chain combines TRBV7-2 with TRBJ2-3; D is uncertain. Trimming took off 5 bases at V and 2 bases at J, with 11 bases between the two ends. CDR3 size: 14 residues. Germline lookup yields CDR1 SGHTA and CDR2 FQGNSA. The CDR3 loop is CASSLRQTTDTQYF. CDR3 sequence (DNA): TGTGCCAGCAGCCTGAGGCAGACCACAGATACGCAGTATTTT.

This clonotype has at least ten counts. V is TRBV9 and J is TRBJ1-5; D not resolved. Germline V gene data show CDR1 as SGDLS and CDR2 as YYNGEE. The CDR3 is 14 residues long. V was trimmed by 0 bases and J by 4 bases, leaving 8 bases between them. The chain's CDR3 is CASSVGVRNQPQHF. DNA for the CDR3: TGTGCCAGCAGCGTAGGGGTCAGAAATCAGCCCCAGCATTTT. Using reference TRBV9 and TRBJ1-5 for the parts outside the CDR3, the full variable domain is DSGVTQTPKHLITATGQRVTLRCSPRSGDLSVYWYQQSLDQGLQFLIQYYNGEERAKGNILERFSAQQFPDLHSELNLSSLELGDSALYFCASSVGVRNQPQHFGDGTRLSIL.

In its sample, this clonotype was seen a few times. The J gene is TRBJ1-2, the V gene TRBV12-3 or TRBV12-4, with D possibly matching TRBD1 (5 bases). Trimming took off 7 bases at V and 2 bases at J, with 17 bases between the two ends. The length of the CDR3 is 15 residues. This CDR3 is CASTLGATANYGYTF. The CDR3 nucleotides are TGTGCCAGCACCTTAGGGGCAACCGCCAACTATGGCTACACCTTC.

CDR3 residues: CASSLLASGDTEAFF. The CDR3 coding sequence is TGTGCCAGCAGCTTACTGGCGTCGGGGGACACTGAAGCTTTCTTT. J is TRBJ1-1 and V is TRBV13, with D possibly being TRBD1 (5 bases). The CDR3 runs 15 residues. Between the trimmed V and J ends, which lost 2 bases and 3 bases, there was a span of 13 bases. CDR1 and CDR2 (germline): PRHDT, FYEKMQ (reference sequence).

The chain has TRBV20-1 and TRBJ2-7; 8 bases fit TRBD1. Germline trimming cut 1 base from V and 2 bases from J; bases unmatched to any gene: 7. Germline CDR1 DFQATT, CDR2 SNEGSKA (reference sequence). CDR3 size: 15 residues. The CDR3 nucleotides are TGCAGTGCTAGAGCCATCCAGGGGGCGCCCTACGAGCAGTACTTC. Protein: CSARAIQGAPYEQYF.

This clonotype was observed at least ten times. This rearrangement joins TRBV12-3 or TRBV12-4 to TRBJ1-2, with D uncertain. There are 13 residues in the CDR3. V lost 3 bases and J lost 4, with 9 bases in between. This CDR3 reads CASSLGNPYGYTF. CDR3 coding DNA: TGTGCCAGCAGTTTGGGGAACCCCTATGGCTACACCTTC.

This clonotype was observed a handful of times. The rearrangement joins TRBV20-1 to TRBJ1-5; D remains ambiguous. V lost 8 bases to trimming and J lost 6 bases, with 14 bases between them. The CDR3 runs 12 residues. From germline, CDR1 is DFQATT and CDR2 SNEGSKA (reference sequence). The CDR3 nucleotides are TGCAGTTTGACCGCCCCGGGTCAGCCCCAGCATTTT. Translated, it gives CSLTAPGQPQHF.

About this clonotype: A junction boundary mismatches the germline segment, possibly from a read error. V usage is TRBV3-1 and J usage is TRBJ1-1; 10 bases fit TRBD1. This CDR3 has 13 residues. Germline assignment: CDR1 LGHDT and CDR2 YNNKEL (reference sequence). CDR3 coding DNA: TGCGCCAGCAGGCAGACAGGGGGCGCCGACGCTTTCTTT. This sequence encodes CASRQTGGADAFF.

This clonotype was counted ten times or more. The gene calls are TRBV20-1 and TRBJ1-3, with TRBD1 as a possible D gene (6 bases). Germline V gene data show CDR1 as DFQATT and CDR2 as SNEGSKA (reference sequence). This CDR3 has 14 amino acids. V lost 3 bases to trimming and J lost 0 bases, with 9 bases between them. CDR3 sequence (DNA): TGCAGTGCTAGGCGGACAGACTCTGGAAACACCATATATTTT. This codes for CSARRTDSGNTIYF.

The V call is TRBV21-1, the J call TRBJ2-4; the table names TRBD1, a call not compared with the DNA. TRBV21-1 is a documented pseudogene. CDR3 length: 15 residues. The CDR3 is CASTPGVRAKNIQYF. The CDR3 DNA reads as TGTGCCAGCACTCCCGGGGTGAGGGCCAAAAACATTCAGTACTTC.

The chain recombines TRBV7-9 with TRBJ2-7; 8 nucleotides match TRBD2. The CDR3 sequence is 15 residues long. The V gene end was trimmed by 3 bases and the J gene end by 4 bases; junction bases not matched to a gene: 8. Germline V gives CDR1 SEHNR, CDR2 FQNEAQ (reference sequence). The CDR3 DNA is TGTGCCAGCAGCTTTTTGGGACTAGTAGAATACGAGCAGTACTTC. Translated: CASSFLGLVEYEQYF.

This clonotype was seen only a few times. The rearrangement joins TRBV29-1 to TRBJ2-2; D ambiguous. Germline CDR1 SQVTM, CDR2 ANQGSEA. V lost 3 bases, J lost 8 bases, and 13 bases lay in between. The length of the CDR3 is 13 residues. CDR3 protein: CSVDLNSSGELFF. The CDR3 coding sequence is TGCAGCGTTGACCTAAACAGTTCTGGGGAGCTGTTTTTT.

The chain combines TRBV6-1 with TRBJ2-5; D possibly corresponds to TRBD1 (5 bases). Germline V CDR1 and CDR2: MNHNS, SASEGT. The CDR3 extends over 16 amino acids. The V end lost 2 bases, the J end lost 3 bases, and 16 bases lay between the germline ends. CDR3 in DNA: TGTGCCAGCAGTGAAACCGTGGGGCCTCTCGAAGAGACCCAGTACTTC. Its protein is CASSETVGPLEETQYF.